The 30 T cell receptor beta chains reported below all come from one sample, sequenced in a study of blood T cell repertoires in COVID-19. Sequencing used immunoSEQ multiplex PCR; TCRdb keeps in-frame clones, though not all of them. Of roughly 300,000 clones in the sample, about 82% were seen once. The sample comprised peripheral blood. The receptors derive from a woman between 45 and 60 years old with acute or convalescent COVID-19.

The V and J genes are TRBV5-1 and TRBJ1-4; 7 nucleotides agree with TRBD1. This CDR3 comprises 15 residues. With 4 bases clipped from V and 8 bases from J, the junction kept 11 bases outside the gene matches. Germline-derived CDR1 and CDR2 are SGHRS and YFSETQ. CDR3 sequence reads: CASSLLQGSGEKLFF. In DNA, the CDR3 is TGCGCCAGCAGCCTCCTACAGGGGTCGGGCGAAAAACTGTTTTTT.

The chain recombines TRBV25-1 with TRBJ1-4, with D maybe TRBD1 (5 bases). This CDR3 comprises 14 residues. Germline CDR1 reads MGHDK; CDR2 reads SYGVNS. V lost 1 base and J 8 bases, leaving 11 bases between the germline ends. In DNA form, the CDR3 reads TGTGCCAGCAGTGAATGGAGGGGTCTGGAAAAACTGTTTTTT. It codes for CASSEWRGLEKLFF.

The CDR3: CASTPRRDISYEQYF. DNA of the CDR3: TGTGCCAGCACCCCTCGACGGGACATCTCCTACGAGCAGTACTTC. The gene calls are TRBV28 and TRBJ2-7; D might be TRBD1 (6 bases). Germline CDR1 MDHEN, CDR2 SYDVKM. Between the trimmed V and J ends, which lost 7 bases and 0 bases, there was a span of 16 bases. The CDR3 spans 15 residues.

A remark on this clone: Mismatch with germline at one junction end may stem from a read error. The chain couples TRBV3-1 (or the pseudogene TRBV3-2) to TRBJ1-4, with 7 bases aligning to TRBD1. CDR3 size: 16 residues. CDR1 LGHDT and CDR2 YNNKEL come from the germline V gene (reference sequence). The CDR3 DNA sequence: TGTGGCAGCAGCCAAGATTCGAGACAGGGAGAAGAAAAACTGTTTTTT. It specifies CGSSQDSRQGEEKLFF.

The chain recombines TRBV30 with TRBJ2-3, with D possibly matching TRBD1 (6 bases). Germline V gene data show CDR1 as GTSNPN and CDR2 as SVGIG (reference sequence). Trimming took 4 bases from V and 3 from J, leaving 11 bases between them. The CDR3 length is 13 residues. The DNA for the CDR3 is TGTGCCTGGATCTTGAGGGGGACAGATACGCAGTATTTT. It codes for CAWILRGTDTQYF. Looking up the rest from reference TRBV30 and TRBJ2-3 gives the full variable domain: SQTIHQWPATLVQPVGSPLSLECTVEGTSNPNLYWYRQAAGRGLQLLFYSVGIGQISSEVPQNLSASRPQDRQFILSSKKLLLSDSGFYLCAWILRGTDTQYFGPGTRLTVL.

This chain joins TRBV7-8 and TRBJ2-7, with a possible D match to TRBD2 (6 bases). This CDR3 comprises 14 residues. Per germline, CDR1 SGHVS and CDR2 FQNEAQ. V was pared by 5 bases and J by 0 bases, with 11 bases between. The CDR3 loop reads CASSLRLDSYEQYF. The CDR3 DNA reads TGTGCCAGCAGCCTGCGACTAGACTCCTACGAGCAGTACTTC.

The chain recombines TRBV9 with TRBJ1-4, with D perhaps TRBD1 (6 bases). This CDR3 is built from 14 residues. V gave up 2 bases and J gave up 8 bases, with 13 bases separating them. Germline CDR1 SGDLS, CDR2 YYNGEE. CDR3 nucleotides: TGTGCCAGCAGCGTGACAGGATCTGGGGAAAAACTGTTTTTT. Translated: CASSVTGSGEKLFF.

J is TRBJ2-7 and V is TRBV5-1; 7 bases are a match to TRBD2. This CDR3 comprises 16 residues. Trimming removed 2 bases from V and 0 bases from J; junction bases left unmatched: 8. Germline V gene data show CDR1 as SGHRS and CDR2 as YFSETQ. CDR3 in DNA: TGCGCCAGCAGCTTTTCGGGAGGCGGCCTCTCCTACGAGCAGTACTTC. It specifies CASSFSGGGLSYEQYF.

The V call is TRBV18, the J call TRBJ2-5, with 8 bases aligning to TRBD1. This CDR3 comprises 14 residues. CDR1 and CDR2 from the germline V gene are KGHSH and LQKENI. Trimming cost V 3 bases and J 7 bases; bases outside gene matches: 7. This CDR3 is CASSPSGGGVTQYF. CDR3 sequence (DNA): TGTGCCAGCTCACCGTCAGGGGGCGGTGTGACCCAGTACTTC.

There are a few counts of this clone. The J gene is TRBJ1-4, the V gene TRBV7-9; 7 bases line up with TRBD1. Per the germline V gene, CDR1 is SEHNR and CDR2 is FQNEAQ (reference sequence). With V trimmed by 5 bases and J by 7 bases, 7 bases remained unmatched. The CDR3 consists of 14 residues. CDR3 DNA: TGTGCCAGCAGCCTCACAGGGGTTATTGAAAAACTGTTTTTT. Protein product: CASSLTGVIEKLFF.

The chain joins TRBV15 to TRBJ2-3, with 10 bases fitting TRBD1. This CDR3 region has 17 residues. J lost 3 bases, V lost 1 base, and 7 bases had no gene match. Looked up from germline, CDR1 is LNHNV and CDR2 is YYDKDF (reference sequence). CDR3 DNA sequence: TGTGCCACCAGCAGAGCCTTGGGACAGGGGCTAACAGATACGCAGTATTTT. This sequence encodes CATSRALGQGLTDTQYF.

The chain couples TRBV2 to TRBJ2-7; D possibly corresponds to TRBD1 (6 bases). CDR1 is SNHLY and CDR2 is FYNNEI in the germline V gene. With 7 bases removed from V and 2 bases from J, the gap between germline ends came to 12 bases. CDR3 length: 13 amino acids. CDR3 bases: TGTGCCAGCACCAGGGACATTACCTACGAGCAGTACTTC. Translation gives CASTRDITYEQYF.

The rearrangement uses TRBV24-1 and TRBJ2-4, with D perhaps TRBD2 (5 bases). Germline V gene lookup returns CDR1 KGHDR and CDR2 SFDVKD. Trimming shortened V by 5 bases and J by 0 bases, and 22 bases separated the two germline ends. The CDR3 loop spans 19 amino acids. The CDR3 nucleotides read TGTGCCACCAGTGCCCTTGAGGGAGCAACCTCAAGAGCCAAAAACATTCAGTACTTC. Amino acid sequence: CATSALEGATSRAKNIQYF.

The CDR3 DNA reads as TGTGCCAGCAGTTCGCGCGAGGGCTCCTATGGCTACACCTTC. Translated, it gives CASSSREGSYGYTF. The chain combines TRBV27 with TRBJ1-2, with no clear D. With 4 bases removed from V and 4 bases from J, the gap between germline ends came to 13 bases. From germline, CDR1 is MNHEY and CDR2 SMNVEV (reference sequence). The CDR3 loop spans 14 amino acids.

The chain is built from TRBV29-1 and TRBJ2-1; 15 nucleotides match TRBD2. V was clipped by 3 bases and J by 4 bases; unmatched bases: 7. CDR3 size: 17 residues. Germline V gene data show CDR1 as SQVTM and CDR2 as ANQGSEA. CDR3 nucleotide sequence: TGCAGCGTTGACGGACTAGCGGGAGGGCCAACTTACAATGAGCAGTTCTTC. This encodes CSVDGLAGGPTYNEQFF.

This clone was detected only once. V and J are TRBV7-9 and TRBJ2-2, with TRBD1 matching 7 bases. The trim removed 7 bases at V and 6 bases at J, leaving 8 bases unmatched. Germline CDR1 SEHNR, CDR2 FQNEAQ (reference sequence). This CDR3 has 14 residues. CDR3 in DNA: TGTGCCAGCACGCCATTAACAGGGGCCGGGGAGCTGTTTTTT. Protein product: CASTPLTGAGELFF. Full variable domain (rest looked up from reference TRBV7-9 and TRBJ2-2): DTGVSQNPRHKITKRGQNVTFRCDPISEHNRLYWYRQTLGQGPEFLTYFQNEAQLEKSRLLSDRFSAERPKGSFSTLEIQRTEQGDSAMYLCASTPLTGAGELFFGEGSRLTVL.

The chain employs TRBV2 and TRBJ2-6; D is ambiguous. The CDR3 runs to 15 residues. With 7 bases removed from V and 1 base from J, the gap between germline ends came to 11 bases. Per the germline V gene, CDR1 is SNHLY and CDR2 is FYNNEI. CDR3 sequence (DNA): TGTGCCAGCATTCAAACTCTATCTGGGGCCAACGTCCTGACTTTC. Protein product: CASIQTLSGANVLTF.

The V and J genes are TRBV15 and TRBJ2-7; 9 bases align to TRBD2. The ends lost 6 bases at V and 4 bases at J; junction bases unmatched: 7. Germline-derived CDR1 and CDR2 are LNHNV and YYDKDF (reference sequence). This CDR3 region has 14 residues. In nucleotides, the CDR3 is TGTGCCACCAGAACGGCGGGAGGGTCTTACGAGCAGTACTTC. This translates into CATRTAGGSYEQYF.

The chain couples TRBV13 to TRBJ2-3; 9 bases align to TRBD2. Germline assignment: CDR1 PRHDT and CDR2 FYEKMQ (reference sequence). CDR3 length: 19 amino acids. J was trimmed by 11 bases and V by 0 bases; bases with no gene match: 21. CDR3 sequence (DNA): TGTGCCAGCAGCTTAGGCCTAAGGCGGGAGGGCCGGGGCGGAGGTGGGCAGTATTTT. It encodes CASSLGLRREGRGGGGQYF.

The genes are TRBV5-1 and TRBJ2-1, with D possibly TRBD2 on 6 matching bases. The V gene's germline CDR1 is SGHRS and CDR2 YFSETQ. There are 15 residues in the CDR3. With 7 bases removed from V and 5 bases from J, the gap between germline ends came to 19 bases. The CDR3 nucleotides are TGCGCCAGCCATCAGATGGGACTCATAAACAATGAGCAGTTCTTC. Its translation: CASHQMGLINNEQFF.

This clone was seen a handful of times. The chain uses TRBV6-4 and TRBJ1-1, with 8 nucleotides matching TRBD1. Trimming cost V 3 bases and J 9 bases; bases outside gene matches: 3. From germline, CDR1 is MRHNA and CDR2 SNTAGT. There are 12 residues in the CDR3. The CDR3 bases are TGTGCCAGCAGTGATCGGGACAGGCAAGCTTTCTTT. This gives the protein CASSDRDRQAFF.

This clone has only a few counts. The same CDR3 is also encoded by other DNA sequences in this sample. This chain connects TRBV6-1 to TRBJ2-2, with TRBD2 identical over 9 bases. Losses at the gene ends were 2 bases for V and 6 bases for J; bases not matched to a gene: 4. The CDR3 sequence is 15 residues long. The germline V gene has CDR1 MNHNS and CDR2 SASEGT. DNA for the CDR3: TGTGCCAGCAGTGAATTAGCGGGAGTCGCCGGGGAGCTGTTTTTT. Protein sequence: CASSELAGVAGELFF.

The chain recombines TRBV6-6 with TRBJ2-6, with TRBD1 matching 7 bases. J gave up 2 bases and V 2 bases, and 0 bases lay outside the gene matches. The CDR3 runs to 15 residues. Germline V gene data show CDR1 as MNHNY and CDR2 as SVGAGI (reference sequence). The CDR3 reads CASSYTGAGANVLTF. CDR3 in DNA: TGTGCCAGCAGTTACACAGGGGCTGGGGCCAACGTCCTGACTTTC.

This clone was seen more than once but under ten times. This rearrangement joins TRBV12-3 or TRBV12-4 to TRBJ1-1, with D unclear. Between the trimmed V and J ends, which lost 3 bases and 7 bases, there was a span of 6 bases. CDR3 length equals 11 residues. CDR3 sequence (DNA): TGTGCCAGCAGTTTGGTGAGTGAAGCTTTCTTT. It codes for CASSLVSEAFF.

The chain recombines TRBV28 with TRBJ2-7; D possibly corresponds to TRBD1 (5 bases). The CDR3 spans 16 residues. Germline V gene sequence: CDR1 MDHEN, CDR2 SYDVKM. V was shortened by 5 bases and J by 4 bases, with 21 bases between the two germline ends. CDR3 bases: TGTGCCAGCAGTCCAAGGGGCTCCAGTCATGGGTACGAGCAGTACTTC. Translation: CASSPRGSSHGYEQYF.

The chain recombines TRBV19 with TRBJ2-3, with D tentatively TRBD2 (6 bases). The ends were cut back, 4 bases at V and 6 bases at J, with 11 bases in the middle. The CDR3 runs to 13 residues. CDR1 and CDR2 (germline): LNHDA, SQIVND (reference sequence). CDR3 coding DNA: TGTGCCAGTAGTAGACTAGTTGCCGATACGCAGTATTTT. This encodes CASSRLVADTQYF. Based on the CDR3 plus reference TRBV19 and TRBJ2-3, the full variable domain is DGGITQSPKYLFRKEGQNVTLSCEQNLNHDAMYWYRQDPGQGLRLIYYSQIVNDFQKGDIAEGYSVSREKKESFPLTVTSAQKNPTAFYLCASSRLVADTQYFGPGTRLTVL.

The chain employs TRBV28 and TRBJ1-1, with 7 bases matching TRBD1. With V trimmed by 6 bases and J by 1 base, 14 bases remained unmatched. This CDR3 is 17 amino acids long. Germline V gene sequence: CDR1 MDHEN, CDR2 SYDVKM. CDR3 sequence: CASSTTDRVEGNTEAFF. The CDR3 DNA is TGTGCCAGCAGCACGACCGACAGGGTAGAAGGGAACACTGAAGCTTTCTTT.

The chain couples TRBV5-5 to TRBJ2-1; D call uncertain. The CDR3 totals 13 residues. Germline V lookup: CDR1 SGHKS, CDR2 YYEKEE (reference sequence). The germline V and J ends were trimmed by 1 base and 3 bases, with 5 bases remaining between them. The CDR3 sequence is CASSLSNYNEQFF. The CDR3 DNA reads TGTGCCAGCAGCTTGTCTAACTACAATGAGCAGTTCTTC. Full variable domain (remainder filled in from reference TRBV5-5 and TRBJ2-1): DAGVTQSPTHLIKTRGQQVTLRCSPISGHKSVSWYQQVLGQGPQFIFQYYEKEERGRGNFPDRFSARQFPNYSSELNVNALLLGDSALYLCASSLSNYNEQFFGPGTRLTVL.

This CDR3 is CASKGRLAGFDEQFF. Written as DNA, the CDR3 is TGTGCCAGTAAGGGCCGACTAGCAGGTTTCGATGAGCAGTTCTTC. The chain combines TRBV19 with TRBJ2-1; 7 nucleotides line up with TRBD2. With V trimmed by 7 bases and J by 8 bases, 14 bases remained unmatched. The germline CDR1 and CDR2 sequences are LNHDA and SQIVND (reference sequence). This CDR3 is 15 amino acids long.

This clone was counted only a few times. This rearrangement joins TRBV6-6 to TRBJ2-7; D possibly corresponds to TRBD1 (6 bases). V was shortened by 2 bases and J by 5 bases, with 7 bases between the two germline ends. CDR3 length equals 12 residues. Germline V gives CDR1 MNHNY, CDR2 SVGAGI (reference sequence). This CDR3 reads CASSYNRDEQYF. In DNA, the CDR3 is TGTGCCAGCAGTTACAACAGGGACGAGCAGTACTTC.